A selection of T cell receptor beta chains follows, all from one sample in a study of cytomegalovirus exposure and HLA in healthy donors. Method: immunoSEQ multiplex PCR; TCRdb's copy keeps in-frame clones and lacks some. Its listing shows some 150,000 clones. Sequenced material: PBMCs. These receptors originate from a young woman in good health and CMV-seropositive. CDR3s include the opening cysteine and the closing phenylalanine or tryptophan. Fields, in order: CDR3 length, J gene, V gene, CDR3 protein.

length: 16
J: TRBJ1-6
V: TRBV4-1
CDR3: CASSQGPRSYNSPLHF

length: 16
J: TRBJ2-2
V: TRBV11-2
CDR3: CASSSRQGANTGELFF

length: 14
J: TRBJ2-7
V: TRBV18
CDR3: CASSPPGLAYEQYF

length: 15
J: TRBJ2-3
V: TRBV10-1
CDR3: CASSDTGGLADTQYF

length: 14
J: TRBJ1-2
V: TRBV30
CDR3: CAWHTGGDNYGYTF

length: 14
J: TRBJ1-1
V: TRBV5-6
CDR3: CASSLGTGPTEAFF

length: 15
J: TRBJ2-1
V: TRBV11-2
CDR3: CASSLAAGSGNEQFF

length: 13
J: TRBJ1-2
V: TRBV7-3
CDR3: CASSLTRQEGYTF

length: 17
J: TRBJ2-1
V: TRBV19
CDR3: CASSIGLAGFSYNEQFF

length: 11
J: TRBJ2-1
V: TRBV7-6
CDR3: CASSLSNEQFF

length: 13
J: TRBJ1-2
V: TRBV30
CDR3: CAYQHPGQYGYTF

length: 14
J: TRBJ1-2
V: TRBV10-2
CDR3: CASSAQDRTYGYTF

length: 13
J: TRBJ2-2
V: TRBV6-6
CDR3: CASSRTDTGELFF

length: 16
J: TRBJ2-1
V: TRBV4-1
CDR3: CASSQSGQRNYNEQFF

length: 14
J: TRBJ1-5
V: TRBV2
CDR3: CASSGGQDNQPQHF

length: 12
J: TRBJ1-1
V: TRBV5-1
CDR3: CASSPGQGRAFF

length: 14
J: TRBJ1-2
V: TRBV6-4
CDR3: CASSDVARDNGYTF

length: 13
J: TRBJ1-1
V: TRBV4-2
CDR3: CASRRAASEGAFF

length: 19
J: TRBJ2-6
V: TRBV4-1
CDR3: CASSRPTGVFLSGANVLTF

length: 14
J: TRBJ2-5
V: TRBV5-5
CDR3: CASSLWGGQETQYF

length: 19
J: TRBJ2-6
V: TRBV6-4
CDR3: CASTRRPVQVGSGANVLTF

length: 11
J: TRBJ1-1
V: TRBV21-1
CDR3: CAPKRDTEAFF